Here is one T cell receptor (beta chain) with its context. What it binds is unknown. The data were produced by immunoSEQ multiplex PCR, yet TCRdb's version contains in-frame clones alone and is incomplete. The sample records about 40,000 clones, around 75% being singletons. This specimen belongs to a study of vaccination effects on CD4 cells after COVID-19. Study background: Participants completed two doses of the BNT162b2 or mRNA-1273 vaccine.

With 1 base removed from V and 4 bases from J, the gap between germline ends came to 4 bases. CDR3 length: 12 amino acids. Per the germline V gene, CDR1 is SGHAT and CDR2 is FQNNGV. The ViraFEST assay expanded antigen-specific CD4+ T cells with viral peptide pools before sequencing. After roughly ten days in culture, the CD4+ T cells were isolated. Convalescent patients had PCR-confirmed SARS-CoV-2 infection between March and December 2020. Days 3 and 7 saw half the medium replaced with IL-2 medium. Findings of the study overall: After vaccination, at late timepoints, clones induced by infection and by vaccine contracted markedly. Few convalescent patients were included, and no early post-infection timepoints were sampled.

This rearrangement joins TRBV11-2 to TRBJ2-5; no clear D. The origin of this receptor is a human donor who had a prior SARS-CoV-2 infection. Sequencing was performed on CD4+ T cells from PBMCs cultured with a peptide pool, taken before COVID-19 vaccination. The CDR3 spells CASSLVVETQYF. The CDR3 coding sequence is TGTGCCAGCAGCTTAGTCGTAGAGACCCAGTACTTC.